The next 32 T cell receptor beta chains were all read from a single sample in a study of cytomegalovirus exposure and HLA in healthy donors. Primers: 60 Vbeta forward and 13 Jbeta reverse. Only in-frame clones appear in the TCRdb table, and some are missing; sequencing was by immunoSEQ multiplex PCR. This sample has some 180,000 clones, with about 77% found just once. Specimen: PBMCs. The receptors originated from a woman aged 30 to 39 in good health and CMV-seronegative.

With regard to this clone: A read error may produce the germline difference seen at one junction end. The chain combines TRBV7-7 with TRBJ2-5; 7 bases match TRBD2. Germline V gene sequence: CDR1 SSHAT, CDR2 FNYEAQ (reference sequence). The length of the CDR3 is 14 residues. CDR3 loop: CASSWGGPTETQYF. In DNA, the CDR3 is TGTGCTAGCAGCTGGGGGGGTCCAACGGAGACCCAGTACTTC.

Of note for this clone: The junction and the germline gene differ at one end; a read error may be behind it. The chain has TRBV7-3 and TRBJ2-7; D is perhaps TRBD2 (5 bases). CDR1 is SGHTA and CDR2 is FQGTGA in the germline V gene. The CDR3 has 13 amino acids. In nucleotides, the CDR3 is TGTGCCAGCGGCTTGCACGGCAGCGGCGAGCAGTACTTC. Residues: CASGLHGSGEQYF.

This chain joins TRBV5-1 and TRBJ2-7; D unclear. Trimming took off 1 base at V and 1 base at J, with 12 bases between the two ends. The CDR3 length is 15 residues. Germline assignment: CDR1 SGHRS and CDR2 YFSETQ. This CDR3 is CASSLFPDLSYEQYF. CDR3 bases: TGCGCCAGCAGCTTGTTTCCTGACTTATCCTACGAGCAGTACTTC.

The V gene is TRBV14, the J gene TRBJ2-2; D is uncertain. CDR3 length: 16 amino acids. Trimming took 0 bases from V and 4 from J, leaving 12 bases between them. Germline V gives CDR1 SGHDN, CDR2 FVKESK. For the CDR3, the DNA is TGTGCCAGCAGCCAAGAAATCATCCCAGGCACCGGGGAGCTGTTTTTT. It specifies CASSQEIIPGTGELFF.

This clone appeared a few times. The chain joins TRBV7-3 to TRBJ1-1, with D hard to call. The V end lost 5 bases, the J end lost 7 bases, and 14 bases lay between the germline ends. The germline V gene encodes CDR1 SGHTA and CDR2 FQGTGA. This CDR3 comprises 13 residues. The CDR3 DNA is TGTGCCAGCAGCGTACTCCACAGCAGTGAAGCTTTCTTT. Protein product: CASSVLHSSEAFF.

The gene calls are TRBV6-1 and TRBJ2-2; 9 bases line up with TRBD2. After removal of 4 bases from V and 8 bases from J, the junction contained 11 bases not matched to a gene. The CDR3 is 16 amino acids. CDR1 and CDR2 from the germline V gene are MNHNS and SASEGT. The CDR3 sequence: CASSGLASGRMGELFF. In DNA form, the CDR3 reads TGTGCCAGCAGTGGTCTAGCAAGCGGGAGGATGGGGGAGCTGTTTTTT.

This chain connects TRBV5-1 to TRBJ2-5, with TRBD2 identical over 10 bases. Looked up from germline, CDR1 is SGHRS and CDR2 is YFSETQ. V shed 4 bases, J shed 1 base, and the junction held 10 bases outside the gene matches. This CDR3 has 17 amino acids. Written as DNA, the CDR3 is TGCGCCAGCAGCCGGACAGGTGGACTAGCGGTCCAAGAGACCCAGTACTTC. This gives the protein CASSRTGGLAVQETQYF.

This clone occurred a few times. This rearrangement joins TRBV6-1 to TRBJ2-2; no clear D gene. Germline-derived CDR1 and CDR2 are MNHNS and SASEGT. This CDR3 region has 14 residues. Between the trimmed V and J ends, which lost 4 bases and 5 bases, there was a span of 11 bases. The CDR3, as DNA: TGTGCCAGCAGTGCCCTGGGCTCGACCGGGGAGCTGTTTTTT. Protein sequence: CASSALGSTGELFF.

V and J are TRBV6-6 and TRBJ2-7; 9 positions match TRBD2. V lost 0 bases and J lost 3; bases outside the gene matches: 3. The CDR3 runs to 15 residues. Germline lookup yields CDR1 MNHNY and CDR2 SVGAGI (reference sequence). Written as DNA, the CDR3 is TGTGCCAGCAGTTACTCCGAGACTAGCGGCTACGAGCAGTACTTC. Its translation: CASSYSETSGYEQYF.

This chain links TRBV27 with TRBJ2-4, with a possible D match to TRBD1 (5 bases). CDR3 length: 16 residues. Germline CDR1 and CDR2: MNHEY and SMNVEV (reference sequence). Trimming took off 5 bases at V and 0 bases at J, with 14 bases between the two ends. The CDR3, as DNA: TGTGCCAGCAGTCCAGACAGATATCTAGCCAAAAACATTCAGTACTTC. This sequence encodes CASSPDRYLAKNIQYF.

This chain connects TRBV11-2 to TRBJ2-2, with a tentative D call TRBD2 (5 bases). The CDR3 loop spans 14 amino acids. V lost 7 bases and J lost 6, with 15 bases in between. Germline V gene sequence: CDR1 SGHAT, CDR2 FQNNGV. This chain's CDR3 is CASTEHQRSGELFF. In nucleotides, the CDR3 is TGTGCCAGCACCGAACACCAGCGGTCCGGGGAGCTGTTTTTT. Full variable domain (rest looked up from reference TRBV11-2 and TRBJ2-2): EAGVAQSPRYKIIEKRQSVAFWCNPISGHATLYWYQQILGQGPKLLIQFQNNGVVDDSQLPKDRFSAERLKGVDSTLKIQPAKLEDSAVYLCASTEHQRSGELFFGEGSRLTVL.

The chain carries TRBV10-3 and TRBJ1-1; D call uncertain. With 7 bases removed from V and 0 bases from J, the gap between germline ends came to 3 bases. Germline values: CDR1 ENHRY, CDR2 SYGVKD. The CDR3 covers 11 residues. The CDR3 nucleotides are TGTGCCATCAAGCTGAACACTGAAGCTTTCTTT. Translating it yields CAIKLNTEAFF.

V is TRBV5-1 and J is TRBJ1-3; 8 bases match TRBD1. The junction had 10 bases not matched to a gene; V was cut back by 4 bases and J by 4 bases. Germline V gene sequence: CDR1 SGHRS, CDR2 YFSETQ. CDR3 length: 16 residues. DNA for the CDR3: TGCGCCAGCAGCGTACCGACAGGGGCCCTGGGAAACACCATATATTTT. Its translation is CASSVPTGALGNTIYF.

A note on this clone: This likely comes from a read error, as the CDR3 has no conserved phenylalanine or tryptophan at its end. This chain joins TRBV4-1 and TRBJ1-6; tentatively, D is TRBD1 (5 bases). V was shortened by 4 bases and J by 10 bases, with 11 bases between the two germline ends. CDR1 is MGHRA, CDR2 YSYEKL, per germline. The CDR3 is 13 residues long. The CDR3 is CASSRQGRSPLHL. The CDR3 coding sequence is TGCGCCAGCAGCCGGCAGGGAAGATCACCCCTCCACCTT.

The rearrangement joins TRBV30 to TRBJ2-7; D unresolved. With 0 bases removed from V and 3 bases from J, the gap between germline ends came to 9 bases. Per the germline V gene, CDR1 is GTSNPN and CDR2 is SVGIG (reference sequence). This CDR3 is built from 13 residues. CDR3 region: CAWSVGSIYEQYF. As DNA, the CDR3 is TGTGCCTGGAGTGTCGGTAGCATCTACGAGCAGTACTTC.

CDR3 protein: CASSLGVVRGTEAFF. CDR3 DNA sequence: TGTGCCAGCAGCTTAGGGGTTGTGAGAGGCACTGAAGCTTTCTTT. The chain combines TRBV11-2 with TRBJ1-1, with D uncertain. Germline V CDR1 and CDR2: SGHAT, FQNNGV. The V end was cut by 1 base, the J end by 4 bases, with 13 bases between. The CDR3 runs to 15 residues.

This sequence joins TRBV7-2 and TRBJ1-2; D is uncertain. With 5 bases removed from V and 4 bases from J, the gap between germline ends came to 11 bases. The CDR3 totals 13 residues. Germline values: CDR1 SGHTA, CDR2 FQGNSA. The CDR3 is CASSPPDFYGYTF. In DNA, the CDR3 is TGTGCCAGCAGCCCCCCCGACTTCTATGGCTACACCTTC.

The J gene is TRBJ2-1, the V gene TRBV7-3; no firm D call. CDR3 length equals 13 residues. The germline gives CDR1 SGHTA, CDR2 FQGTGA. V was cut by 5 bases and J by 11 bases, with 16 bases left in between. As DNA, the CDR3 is TGTGCCAGCAGCGGCTTAGGAGACCTACAGCAGTTCTTC. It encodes CASSGLGDLQQFF.

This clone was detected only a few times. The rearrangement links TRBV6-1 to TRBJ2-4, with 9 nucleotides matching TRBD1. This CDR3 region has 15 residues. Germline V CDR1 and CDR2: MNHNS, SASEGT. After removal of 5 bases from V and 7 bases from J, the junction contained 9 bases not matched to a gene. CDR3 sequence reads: CASSLEQGARNIQYF. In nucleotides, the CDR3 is TGTGCCAGCAGTTTAGAACAGGGGGCTAGGAACATTCAGTACTTC.

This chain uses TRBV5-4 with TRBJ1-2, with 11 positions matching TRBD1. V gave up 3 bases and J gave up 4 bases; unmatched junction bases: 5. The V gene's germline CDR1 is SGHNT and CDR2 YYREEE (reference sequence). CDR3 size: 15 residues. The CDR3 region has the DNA TGTGCCAGCAGCTGGGGACAGGGGGTCGGCTATGGCTACACCTTC. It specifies CASSWGQGVGYGYTF.

The CDR3 spells CASSPPRDGYGYTF. DNA for the CDR3: TGTGCCAGCAGCCCCCCGAGGGATGGGTATGGCTACACCTTC. The chain combines TRBV7-9 with TRBJ1-2; D not certain. The length of the CDR3 is 14 residues. From germline, CDR1 is SEHNR and CDR2 FQNEAQ (reference sequence). Trimming removed 5 bases at V and 5 bases at J, with 15 bases between.

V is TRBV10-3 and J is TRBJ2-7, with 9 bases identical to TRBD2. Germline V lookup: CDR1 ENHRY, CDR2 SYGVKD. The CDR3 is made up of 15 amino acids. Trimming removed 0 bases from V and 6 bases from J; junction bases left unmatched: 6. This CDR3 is CAISESASGTPEQYF. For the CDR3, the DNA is TGTGCCATCAGTGAGTCGGCTAGCGGGACTCCCGAGCAGTACTTC.

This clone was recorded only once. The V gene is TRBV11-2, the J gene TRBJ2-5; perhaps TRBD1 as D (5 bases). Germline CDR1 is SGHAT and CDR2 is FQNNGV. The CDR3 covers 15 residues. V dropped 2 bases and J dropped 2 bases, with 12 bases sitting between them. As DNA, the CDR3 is TGTGCCAGCAGCTTATGGGCAGGGCGGCAAGAGACCCAGTACTTC. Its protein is CASSLWAGRQETQYF.

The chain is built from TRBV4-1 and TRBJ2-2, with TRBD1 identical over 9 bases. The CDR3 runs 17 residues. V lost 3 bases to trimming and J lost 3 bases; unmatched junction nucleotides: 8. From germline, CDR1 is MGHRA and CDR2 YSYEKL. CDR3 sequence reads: CASSQLQGAPDTGELFF. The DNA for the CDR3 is TGCGCCAGCAGCCAGTTACAGGGGGCGCCGGACACCGGGGAGCTGTTTTTT.

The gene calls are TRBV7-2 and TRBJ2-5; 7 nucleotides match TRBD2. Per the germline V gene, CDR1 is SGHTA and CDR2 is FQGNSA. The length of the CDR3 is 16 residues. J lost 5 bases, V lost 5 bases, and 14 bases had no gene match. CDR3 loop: CASSPSIGRAGETQYF. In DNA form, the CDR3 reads TGTGCCAGCAGCCCCTCGATTGGGAGGGCGGGTGAGACCCAGTACTTC.

Written as DNA, the CDR3 is TGCGCCAGCAGCCCCGGGACAGCTAGCACAGATACGCAGTATTTT. Protein: CASSPGTASTDTQYF. J is TRBJ2-3 and V is TRBV5-1, with 7 bases aligning to TRBD1. The CDR3 extends over 15 amino acids. The J segment lost 0 bases and the V segment lost 4 bases, leaving 5 bases of the junction unmatched. The germline CDR1 and CDR2 sequences are SGHRS and YFSETQ.

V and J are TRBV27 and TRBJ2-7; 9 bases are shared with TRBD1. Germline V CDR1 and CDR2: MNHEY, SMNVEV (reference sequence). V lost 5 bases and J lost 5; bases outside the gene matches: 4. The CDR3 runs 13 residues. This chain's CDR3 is CASSRTGANEQYF. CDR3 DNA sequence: TGTGCCAGCAGTCGGACAGGGGCCAACGAGCAGTACTTC.

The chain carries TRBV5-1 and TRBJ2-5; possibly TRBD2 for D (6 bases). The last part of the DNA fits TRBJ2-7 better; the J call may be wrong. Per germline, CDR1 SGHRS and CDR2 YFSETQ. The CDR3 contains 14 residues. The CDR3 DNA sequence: TGCGCCAGCAGGTATGCGGGGCCTTCCTACGAGCAGTACTTC. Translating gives CASRYAGPSYEQYF.

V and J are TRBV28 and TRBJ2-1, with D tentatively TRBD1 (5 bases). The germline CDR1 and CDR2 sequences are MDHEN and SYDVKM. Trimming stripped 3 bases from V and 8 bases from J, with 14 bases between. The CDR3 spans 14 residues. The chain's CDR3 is CASSLTVAYHEQFF. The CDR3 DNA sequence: TGTGCCAGCAGTTTGACAGTGGCATACCATGAGCAGTTCTTC.

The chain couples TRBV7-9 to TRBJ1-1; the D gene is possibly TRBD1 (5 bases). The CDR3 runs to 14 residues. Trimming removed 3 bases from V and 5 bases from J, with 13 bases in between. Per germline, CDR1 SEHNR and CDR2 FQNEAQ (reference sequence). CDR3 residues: CASSFGAGLTEAFF. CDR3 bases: TGTGCCAGCAGCTTCGGTGCAGGGCTGACTGAAGCTTTCTTT.

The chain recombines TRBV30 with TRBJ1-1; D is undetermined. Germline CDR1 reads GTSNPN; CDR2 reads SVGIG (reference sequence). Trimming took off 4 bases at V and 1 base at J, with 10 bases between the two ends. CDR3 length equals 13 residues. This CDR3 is CAWTYGGNTEAFF. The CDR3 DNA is TGTGCCTGGACGTATGGCGGGAACACTGAAGCTTTCTTT. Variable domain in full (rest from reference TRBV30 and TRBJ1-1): SQTIHQWPATLVQPVGSPLSLECTVEGTSNPNLYWYRQAAGRGLQLLFYSVGIGQISSEVPQNLSASRPQDRQFILSSKKLLLSDSGFYLCAWTYGGNTEAFFGQGTRLTVV.

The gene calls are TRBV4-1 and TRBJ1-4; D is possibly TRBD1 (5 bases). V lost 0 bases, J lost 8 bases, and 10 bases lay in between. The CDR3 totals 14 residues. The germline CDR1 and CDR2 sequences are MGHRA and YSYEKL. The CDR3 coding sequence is TGCGCCAGCAGCCAAGACAGGGCCCCCGAAAAACTGTTTTTT. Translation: CASSQDRAPEKLFF.